The 31 T cell receptor beta chains below come from one sample, sequenced in a study of T cell clones after liver transplantation. TCRdb keeps only in-frame clones here, not all; method: immunoSEQ multiplex PCR. The sample has over 45,000 clones, over 65% seen once. Sequencing was performed on CD4+ T cells from blood, taken 54 months after liver transplant. The receptor source for this set is a human patient who received a liver transplant. The graft donor may be the source of some T cells.

The chain links TRBV30 to TRBJ1-1, with D unresolved. V was clipped by 0 bases and J by 1 base, with 6 bases between them. The CDR3 runs to 13 residues. Germline V lookup: CDR1 GTSNPN, CDR2 SVGIG (reference sequence). The CDR3 sequence is CAWSVRGNTEAFF. CDR3 in DNA: TGTGCCTGGAGTGTTAGAGGGAACACTGAAGCTTTCTTT.

The J gene is TRBJ1-3, the V gene TRBV6-5; unclear D gene. This CDR3 has 13 residues. Between the trimmed V and J ends, which lost 2 bases and 5 bases, there was a span of 7 bases. Germline V gene sequence: CDR1 MNHEY, CDR2 SVGAGI. CDR3 coding DNA: TGTGCCAGCAGTTACGGACCGAGAAACACCATATATTTT. It specifies CASSYGPRNTIYF.

This chain connects TRBV4-1 to TRBJ1-6, with TRBD1 matching 7 bases. Germline-derived CDR1 and CDR2 are MGHRA and YSYEKL. CDR3 length equals 17 residues. The V gene end was trimmed by 4 bases and the J gene end by 1 base; junction bases not matched to a gene: 7. In DNA, the CDR3 is TGCGCCAGCAGCCGCTATCGACAGGGATCCTATAATTCACCCCTCCACTTT. Amino acid sequence: CASSRYRQGSYNSPLHF.

This clone was seen ten or more times. The chain is built from TRBV19 and TRBJ1-1; no clear D gene. The CDR3 contains 13 residues. V lost 3 bases, J lost 7 bases, and 12 bases lay in between. CDR1 is LNHDA, CDR2 SQIVND, per germline (reference sequence). CDR3 protein: CASSMREGSEAFF. The DNA of the CDR3 is TGTGCCAGTAGTATGCGGGAGGGAAGTGAAGCTTTCTTT. The full variable domain, in which reference TRBV19 and TRBJ1-1 provide the parts outside the CDR3, is DGGITQSPKYLFRKEGQNVTLSCEQNLNHDAMYWYRQDPGQGLRLIYYSQIVNDFQKGDIAEGYSVSREKKESFPLTVTSAQKNPTAFYLCASSMREGSEAFFGQGTRLTVV.

The chain combines TRBV19 with TRBJ1-1; perhaps TRBD1 as D (5 bases). V gave up 6 bases and J gave up 3 bases, with 23 bases separating them. This CDR3 is 17 amino acids long. The V gene's germline CDR1 is LNHDA and CDR2 SQIVND (reference sequence). The CDR3 sequence: CASSSPGLRPRDTEAFF. The CDR3 nucleotides are TGTGCCAGTAGCAGTCCGGGACTCAGGCCGAGGGACACTGAAGCTTTCTTT.

This chain joins TRBV9 and TRBJ1-6, with 9 bases matching TRBD1. Germline V gene lookup returns CDR1 SGDLS and CDR2 YYNGEE. V was clipped by 0 bases and J by 11 bases; unmatched bases: 0. CDR3 length: 13 amino acids. CDR3 loop: CASSVGDRAPLHF. DNA for the CDR3: TGTGCCAGCAGCGTAGGGGACAGGGCACCCCTCCACTTT.

The V call is TRBV28, the J call TRBJ2-7; 8 nucleotides line up with TRBD1. V lost 3 bases, J lost 4 bases, and 11 bases stayed unmatched. In germline, CDR1 is MDHEN, CDR2 SYDVKM. The length of the CDR3 is 16 residues. DNA of the CDR3: TGTGCCAGCAGTTTCCTACCATGGACAGGGCTGTACGAGCAGTACTTC. Translating gives CASSFLPWTGLYEQYF.

The count of this clone is one. The V gene is TRBV29-1, the J gene TRBJ1-1; 7 bases agree with TRBD1. The CDR3 has 12 residues. CDR1 and CDR2 (germline): SQVTM, ANQGSEA. V lost 7 bases, J lost 6 bases, and 8 bases stayed unmatched. CDR3 amino acids: CSGRDRVPEAFF. The CDR3 region has the DNA TGCAGCGGCCGAGACAGGGTCCCTGAAGCTTTCTTT. The full variable domain, its missing parts supplied by reference TRBV29-1 and TRBJ1-1, is SAVISQKPSRDICQRGTSLTIQCQVDSQVTMMFWYRQQPGQSLTLIATANQGSEATYESGFVIDKFPISRPNLTFSTLTVSNMSPEDSSIYLCSGRDRVPEAFFGQGTRLTVV.

This clone came up once. This chain joins TRBV25-1 and TRBJ1-1; unclear D gene. Trimming removed 1 base from V and 6 bases from J, with 12 bases in between. The germline V gene encodes CDR1 MGHDK and CDR2 SYGVNS. This CDR3 is built from 14 residues. The CDR3 is CASSEFLGRAEAFF. The CDR3 DNA sequence: TGTGCCAGCAGTGAATTCCTGGGTCGGGCTGAAGCTTTCTTT.

The V call is TRBV29-1, the J call TRBJ2-6; D is undetermined. This CDR3 has 13 residues. Per germline, CDR1 SQVTM and CDR2 ANQGSEA. V gave up 6 bases and J gave up 0 bases, with 6 bases separating them. CDR3 nucleotides: TGCAGCGTATACATCTCTGGGGCCAACGTCCTGACTTTC. Translated, it gives CSVYISGANVLTF.

This clone was counted between two and nine times. The chain is built from TRBV11-3 and TRBJ2-1, with 15 bases identical to TRBD2. CDR1 and CDR2 from the germline V gene are SGHNT and YENEEA. This CDR3 spans 16 amino acids. J gave up 9 bases and V 4 bases, and 7 bases lay outside the gene matches. This chain's CDR3 is CASSSGTSGGKSEQFF. The CDR3 DNA reads TGTGCCAGCAGCTCAGGGACTAGCGGGGGGAAAAGTGAGCAGTTCTTC.

The V and J genes are TRBV19 and TRBJ1-5, with TRBD1 identical over 7 bases. The junction had 10 bases not matched to a gene; V was cut back by 3 bases and J by 11 bases. This CDR3 has 14 amino acids. Germline V gene data show CDR1 as LNHDA and CDR2 as SQIVND (reference sequence). Here the CDR3 reads CASSIETGTLSQHF. The CDR3 bases are TGTGCCAGTAGTATTGAGACAGGGACGTTATCCCAGCATTTT.

The table lists this clone with a few counts. This sequence joins TRBV10-1 and TRBJ2-3; D gene ambiguous. CDR3 size: 12 residues. Germline CDR1 reads WNHNN; CDR2 reads SYGVQD (reference sequence). The V gene lost 0 bases and the J gene lost 7 bases, with 5 bases spanning the gap. The CDR3 spells CASSESQYTQYF. CDR3 nucleotides: TGCGCCAGCAGTGAGTCCCAGTATACGCAGTATTTT.

The CDR3 DNA follows: TGTGCCAGCAGAGGAGACAGCCAATATGGCTACACCTTC. This encodes CASRGDSQYGYTF. This chain links TRBV6-1 with TRBJ1-2; D might be TRBD1 (5 bases). Between the trimmed V and J ends, which lost 6 bases and 5 bases, there was a span of 13 bases. CDR1 MNHNS and CDR2 SASEGT come from the germline V gene. This CDR3 has 13 residues.

This chain connects TRBV18 to TRBJ2-7; D not resolved. This CDR3 spans 11 amino acids. Trimming removed 2 bases from V and 6 bases from J, with 5 bases in between. The germline V gene has CDR1 KGHSH and CDR2 LQKENI. CDR3 nucleotides: TGTGCCAGCTCACCAGGGGTCGAGCAGTACTTC. Translating it yields CASSPGVEQYF.

J is TRBJ2-1 and V is TRBV5-1; maybe TRBD1 (6 bases). Germline V gene data show CDR1 as SGHRS and CDR2 as YFSETQ. V dropped 6 bases and J dropped 0 bases, with 13 bases sitting between them. The CDR3 has 15 residues. The CDR3 loop reads CASTTGQFSYNEQFF. As DNA, the CDR3 is TGCGCCAGCACCACGGGACAATTCTCCTACAATGAGCAGTTCTTC.

J is TRBJ1-6 and V is TRBV6-4; weak D call: TRBD1 (5 bases). V was pared by 1 base and J by 7 bases, with 14 bases between. The CDR3 is 16 amino acids. Germline CDR1 and CDR2: MRHNA and SNTAGT. The CDR3: CASSDFHSDSNSPLHF. Here the CDR3 DNA reads TGTGCCAGCAGTGACTTCCACAGCGACAGCAATTCACCCCTCCACTTT.

The genes are TRBV7-9 and TRBJ1-6; perhaps TRBD1 as D (6 bases). The ends were cut back, 4 bases at V and 10 bases at J, with 20 bases in the middle. Germline assignment: CDR1 SEHNR and CDR2 FQNEAQ (reference sequence). The CDR3 covers 16 residues. CDR3 DNA sequence: TGTGCCAGCAGCTGGGGGGACACATCTACAGGGTCACCCCTCCACTTT. This translates into CASSWGDTSTGSPLHF. Full variable domain (missing parts from reference TRBV7-9 and TRBJ1-6): DTGVSQNPRHKITKRGQNVTFRCDPISEHNRLYWYRQTLGQGPEFLTYFQNEAQLEKSRLLSDRFSAERPKGSFSTLEIQRTEQGDSAMYLCASSWGDTSTGSPLHFGNGTRLTVT.

This clone was seen only once. V and J are TRBV6-6 and TRBJ2-3; TRBD2 is a possible D gene (7 bases). Germline V lookup: CDR1 MNHNY, CDR2 SVGAGI (reference sequence). Trimming took 7 bases from V and 3 from J, leaving 20 bases between them. The length of the CDR3 is 16 residues. CDR3 sequence reads: CASTPLGGGRTDTQYF. In nucleotides, the CDR3 is TGTGCCAGCACCCCCTTAGGGGGGGGGCGGACAGATACGCAGTATTTT.

The chain has TRBV30 and TRBJ2-7; D unresolved. The CDR3 sequence is 14 residues long. V was pared by 4 bases and J by 0 bases, with 13 bases between. In germline, CDR1 is GTSNPN, CDR2 SVGIG (reference sequence). The DNA of the CDR3 is TGTGCCTGGAAGAGAGATATTTCCTCCTACGAGCAGTACTTC. Its protein product is CAWKRDISSYEQYF.

The chain has TRBV19 and TRBJ2-2; 9 positions agree with TRBD1. Losses at the gene ends were 9 bases for V and 6 bases for J; bases not matched to a gene: 8. There are 14 residues in the CDR3. Germline loops: CDR1 LNHDA, CDR2 SQIVND (reference sequence). CDR3 sequence reads: CASDPGQGAGELFF. CDR3 nucleotide sequence: TGTGCCAGCGATCCGGGACAGGGAGCCGGGGAGCTGTTTTTT. The full variable domain, with the rest looked up from reference TRBV19 and TRBJ2-2, is DGGITQSPKYLFRKEGQNVTLSCEQNLNHDAMYWYRQDPGQGLRLIYYSQIVNDFQKGDIAEGYSVSREKKESFPLTVTSAQKNPTAFYLCASDPGQGAGELFFGEGSRLTVL.

The rearrangement joins TRBV11-3 to TRBJ2-5, with unresolved D. Looked up from germline, CDR1 is SGHNT and CDR2 is YENEEA. V was clipped by 5 bases and J by 5 bases, with 18 bases between them. CDR3 length: 15 residues. CDR3 DNA sequence: TGTGCCAGCAGCCCCTATGGGCGCGACGGGGAGACCCAGTACTTC. Translated, it gives CASSPYGRDGETQYF.

The chain employs TRBV4-2 and TRBJ1-1; the match to TRBD1 covers 7 bases. The CDR3 extends over 15 amino acids. V lost 1 base to trimming and J lost 5 bases; unmatched junction nucleotides: 7. CDR1 and CDR2 (germline): LGHNA, YNFKEQ. The CDR3 region is CASSQARTGATEAFF. In nucleotides, the CDR3 is TGTGCCAGCAGCCAAGCCCGGACAGGTGCTACTGAAGCTTTCTTT.

The chain couples TRBV28 to TRBJ2-1; TRBD2 aligns across 12 bases. The CDR3 covers 16 residues. V lost 2 bases to trimming and J lost 7 bases; unmatched junction nucleotides: 6. From germline, CDR1 is MDHEN and CDR2 SYDVKM. CDR3 in amino acids: CASSLPSGGAGNEQFF. The CDR3 DNA reads TGTGCCAGCAGTTTACCTAGCGGGGGGGCCGGTAATGAGCAGTTCTTC.

V is TRBV27 and J is TRBJ2-3, with TRBD1 matching over 10 bases. The CDR3 loop spans 15 amino acids. Germline V gene data show CDR1 as MNHEY and CDR2 as SMNVEV (reference sequence). The V gene end was trimmed by 3 bases and the J gene end by 5 bases; junction bases not matched to a gene: 5. CDR3 nucleotide sequence: TGTGCCAGCAGTTTCTTCGGGACAGGGGAAGATACGCAGTATTTT. Amino acids: CASSFFGTGEDTQYF.

The chain has TRBV4-2 and TRBJ2-5, with D tentatively TRBD2 (5 bases). From germline, CDR1 is LGHNA and CDR2 YNFKEQ. This CDR3 comprises 15 residues. The ends were cut back, 3 bases at V and 4 bases at J, with 15 bases in the middle. The CDR3 nucleotides are TGTGCCAGCAGCCATCGGGGAGCAGAGGGAGAGACCCAGTACTTC. Residues: CASSHRGAEGETQYF.

The gene calls are TRBV10-1 and TRBJ1-2; D possibly corresponds to TRBD1 (5 bases). The V gene lost 0 bases and the J gene lost 5 bases, with 7 bases spanning the gap. The CDR3 contains 13 residues. Germline V lookup: CDR1 WNHNN, CDR2 SYGVQD (reference sequence). The CDR3 region has the DNA TGCGCCAGCAGTGAGTCGGGACTGTATGGCTACACCTTC. It is translated as CASSESGLYGYTF.

V and J are TRBV28 and TRBJ2-3; D gene ambiguous. The CDR3 spans 13 residues. Trimming stripped 2 bases from V and 0 bases from J, with 3 bases between. Germline CDR1 is MDHEN and CDR2 is SYDVKM. This chain's CDR3 is CASSLPSTDTQYF. The CDR3 region has the DNA TGTGCCAGCAGTTTACCCAGCACAGATACGCAGTATTTT.

This chain links TRBV18 with TRBJ1-2; 9 bases match TRBD1. Germline V gene data show CDR1 as KGHSH and CDR2 as LQKENI. The CDR3 extends over 13 amino acids. Germline trimming cut 5 bases from V and 7 bases from J; bases unmatched to any gene: 5. The CDR3 DNA reads as TGTGCCAGCTCAGACAGGGGGTCGAGTGGCTACACCTTC. Protein: CASSDRGSSGYTF.

This clone was picked up a small number of times. The chain employs TRBV11-3 and TRBJ2-5; the D gene is possibly TRBD2 (6 bases). The V gene lost 1 base and the J gene lost 2 bases, with 17 bases spanning the gap. The CDR3 spans 17 residues. The germline gives CDR1 SGHNT, CDR2 YENEEA. The CDR3 sequence is CASSLGNPQGTQETQYF. Written as DNA, the CDR3 is TGTGCCAGCAGCTTAGGTAACCCCCAAGGGACTCAAGAGACCCAGTACTTC.

V is TRBV7-9 and J is TRBJ1-5; D may be TRBD1 (5 bases). The CDR3 sequence is 14 residues long. Germline V gene data show CDR1 as SEHNR and CDR2 as FQNEAQ (reference sequence). Trimming removed 3 bases from V and 4 bases from J, with 10 bases in between. CDR3 sequence (DNA): TGTGCCAGCAGCTTGCCGGGACTTAATCAGCCCCAGCATTTT. The encoded protein is CASSLPGLNQPQHF.